The sequence of this T cell receptor (beta chain) was determined in a study of beta chain features in type 1 diabetes. Since all of the isolated RNA was reverse transcribed, expressed TCRB transcripts were what got sequenced. The assay was immunoSEQ multiplex PCR, and TCRdb's table has in-frame clones only and misses some. This sample yields 300,000 to 400,000 clones, of which approximately 11% are seen a single time; around 0.015% belongs to the top ten. This CDR3 region has 14 residues. Trimming took 4 bases from V and 7 from J; bases not matched to a gene: 6. Germline CDR1 is MNHEY and CDR2 is SVGAGI. This clone turned up a few times.

The V call is TRBV6-5, the J call TRBJ2-7; the match to TRBD2 covers 11 bases. Sequences were obtained from naive CD4+ T cells from blood. This receptor was taken from a woman between 25 and 40 years old in good health. The CDR3 region is CASSLAGGPEEQYF. The CDR3 nucleotides read TGTGCCAGCAGTTTAGCGGGAGGGCCGGAGGAGCAGTACTTC.